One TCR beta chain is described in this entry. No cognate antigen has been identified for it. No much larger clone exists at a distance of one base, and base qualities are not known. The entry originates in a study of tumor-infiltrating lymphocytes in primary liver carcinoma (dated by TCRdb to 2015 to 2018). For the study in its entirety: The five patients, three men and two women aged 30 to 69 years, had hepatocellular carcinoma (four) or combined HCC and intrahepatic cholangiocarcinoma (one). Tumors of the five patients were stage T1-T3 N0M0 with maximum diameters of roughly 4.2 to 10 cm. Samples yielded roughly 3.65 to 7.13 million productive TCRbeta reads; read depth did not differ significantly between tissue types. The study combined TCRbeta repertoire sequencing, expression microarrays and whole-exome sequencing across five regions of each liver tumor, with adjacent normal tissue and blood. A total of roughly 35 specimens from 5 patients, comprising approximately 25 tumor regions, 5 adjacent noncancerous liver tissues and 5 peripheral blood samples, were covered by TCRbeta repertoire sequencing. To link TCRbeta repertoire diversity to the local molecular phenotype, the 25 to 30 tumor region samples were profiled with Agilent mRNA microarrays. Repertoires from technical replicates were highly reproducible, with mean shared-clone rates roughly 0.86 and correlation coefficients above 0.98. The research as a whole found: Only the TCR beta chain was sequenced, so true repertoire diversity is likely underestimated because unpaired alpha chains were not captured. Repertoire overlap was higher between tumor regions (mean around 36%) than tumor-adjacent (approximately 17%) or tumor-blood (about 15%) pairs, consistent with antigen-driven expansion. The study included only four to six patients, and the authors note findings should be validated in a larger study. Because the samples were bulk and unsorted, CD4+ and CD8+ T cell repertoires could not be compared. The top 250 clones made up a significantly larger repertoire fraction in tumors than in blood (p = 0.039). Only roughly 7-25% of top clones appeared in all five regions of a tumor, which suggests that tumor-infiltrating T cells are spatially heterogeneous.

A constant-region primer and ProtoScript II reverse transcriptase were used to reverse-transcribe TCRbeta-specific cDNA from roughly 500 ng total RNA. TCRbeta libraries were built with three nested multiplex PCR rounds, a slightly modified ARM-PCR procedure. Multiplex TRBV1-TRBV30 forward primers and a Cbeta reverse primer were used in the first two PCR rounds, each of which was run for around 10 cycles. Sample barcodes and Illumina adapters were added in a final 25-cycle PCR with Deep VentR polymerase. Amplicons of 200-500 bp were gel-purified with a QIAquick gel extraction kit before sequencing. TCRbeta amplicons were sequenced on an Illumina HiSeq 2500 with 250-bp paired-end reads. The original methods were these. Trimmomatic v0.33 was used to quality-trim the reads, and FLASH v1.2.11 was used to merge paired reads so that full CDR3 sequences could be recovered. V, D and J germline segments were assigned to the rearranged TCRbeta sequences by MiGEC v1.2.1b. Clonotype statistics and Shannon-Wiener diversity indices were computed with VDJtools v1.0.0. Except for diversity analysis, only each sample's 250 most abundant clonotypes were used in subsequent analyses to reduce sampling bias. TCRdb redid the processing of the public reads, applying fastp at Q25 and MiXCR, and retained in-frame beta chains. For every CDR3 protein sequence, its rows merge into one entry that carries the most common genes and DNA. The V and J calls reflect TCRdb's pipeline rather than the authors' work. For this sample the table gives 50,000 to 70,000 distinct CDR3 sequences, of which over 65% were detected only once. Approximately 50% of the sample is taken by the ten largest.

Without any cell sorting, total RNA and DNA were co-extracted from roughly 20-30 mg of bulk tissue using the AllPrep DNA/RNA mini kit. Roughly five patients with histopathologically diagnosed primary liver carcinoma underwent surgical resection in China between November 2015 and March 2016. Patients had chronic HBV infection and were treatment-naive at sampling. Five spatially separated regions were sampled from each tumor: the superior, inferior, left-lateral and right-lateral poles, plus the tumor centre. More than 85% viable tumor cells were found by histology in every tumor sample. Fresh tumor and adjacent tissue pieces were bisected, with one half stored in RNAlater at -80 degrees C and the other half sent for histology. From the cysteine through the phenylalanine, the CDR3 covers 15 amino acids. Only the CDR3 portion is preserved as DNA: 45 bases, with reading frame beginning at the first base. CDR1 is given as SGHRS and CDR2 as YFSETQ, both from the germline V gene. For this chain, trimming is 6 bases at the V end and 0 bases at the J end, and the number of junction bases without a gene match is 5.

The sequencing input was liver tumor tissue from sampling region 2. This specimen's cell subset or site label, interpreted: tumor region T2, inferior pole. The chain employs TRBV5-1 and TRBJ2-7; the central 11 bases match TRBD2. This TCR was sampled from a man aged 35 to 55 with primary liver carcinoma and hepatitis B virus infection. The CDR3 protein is CASTMTSGNSYEQYF. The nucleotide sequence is TGCGCCAGCACCATGACTAGCGGGAACTCCTACGAGCAGTACTTC.